This T cell receptor (beta chain) is drawn from a study of cytomegalovirus exposure and HLA in healthy donors. On the study more broadly: The approximately 120 million unique TCR beta sequences, from about 179 million T cells, were found by an earlier analysis. Study findings and constraints: Some V segments (TRBV6-2 and TRBV6-3 among them) were excluded as indistinguishable. A prior analysis recorded that most TCR beta V segments were productive about 90% or about 30% of the time.

The V segment lost 0 bases and the J segment 1 base; nucleotides outside the gene matches: 9. This CDR3 contains 18 residues. Germline CDR1 reads SGHNT; CDR2 reads YENEEA. Comments on this clone: Its matching antigen is unknown.

Researchers ran the PCR with 60 Vbeta and 13 Jbeta primers. TCRdb's copy holds only in-frame clones and misses some; the assay was immunoSEQ multiplex PCR. The table has tens of thousands of clones, roughly 76% seen once. Sequenced: PBMCs. The receptor was isolated from a man aged 55 to 70 in good health and CMV-seropositive. This chain joins TRBV11-3 and TRBJ1-1, with 9 nucleotides matching TRBD1. CDR3 protein: CASSLDRWDRVQNTEAFF. The DNA for the CDR3 is TGTGCCAGCAGCTTAGATCGGTGGGACAGGGTGCAGAACACTGAAGCTTTCTTT. Combining the CDR3 with reference TRBV11-3 and TRBJ1-1 gives the whole variable domain EAGVVQSPRYKIIEKKQPVAFWCNPISGHNTLYWYLQNLGQGPELLIRYENEEAVDDSQLPKDRFSAERLKGVDSTLKIQPAELGDSAVYLCASSLDRWDRVQNTEAFFGQGTRLTVV.